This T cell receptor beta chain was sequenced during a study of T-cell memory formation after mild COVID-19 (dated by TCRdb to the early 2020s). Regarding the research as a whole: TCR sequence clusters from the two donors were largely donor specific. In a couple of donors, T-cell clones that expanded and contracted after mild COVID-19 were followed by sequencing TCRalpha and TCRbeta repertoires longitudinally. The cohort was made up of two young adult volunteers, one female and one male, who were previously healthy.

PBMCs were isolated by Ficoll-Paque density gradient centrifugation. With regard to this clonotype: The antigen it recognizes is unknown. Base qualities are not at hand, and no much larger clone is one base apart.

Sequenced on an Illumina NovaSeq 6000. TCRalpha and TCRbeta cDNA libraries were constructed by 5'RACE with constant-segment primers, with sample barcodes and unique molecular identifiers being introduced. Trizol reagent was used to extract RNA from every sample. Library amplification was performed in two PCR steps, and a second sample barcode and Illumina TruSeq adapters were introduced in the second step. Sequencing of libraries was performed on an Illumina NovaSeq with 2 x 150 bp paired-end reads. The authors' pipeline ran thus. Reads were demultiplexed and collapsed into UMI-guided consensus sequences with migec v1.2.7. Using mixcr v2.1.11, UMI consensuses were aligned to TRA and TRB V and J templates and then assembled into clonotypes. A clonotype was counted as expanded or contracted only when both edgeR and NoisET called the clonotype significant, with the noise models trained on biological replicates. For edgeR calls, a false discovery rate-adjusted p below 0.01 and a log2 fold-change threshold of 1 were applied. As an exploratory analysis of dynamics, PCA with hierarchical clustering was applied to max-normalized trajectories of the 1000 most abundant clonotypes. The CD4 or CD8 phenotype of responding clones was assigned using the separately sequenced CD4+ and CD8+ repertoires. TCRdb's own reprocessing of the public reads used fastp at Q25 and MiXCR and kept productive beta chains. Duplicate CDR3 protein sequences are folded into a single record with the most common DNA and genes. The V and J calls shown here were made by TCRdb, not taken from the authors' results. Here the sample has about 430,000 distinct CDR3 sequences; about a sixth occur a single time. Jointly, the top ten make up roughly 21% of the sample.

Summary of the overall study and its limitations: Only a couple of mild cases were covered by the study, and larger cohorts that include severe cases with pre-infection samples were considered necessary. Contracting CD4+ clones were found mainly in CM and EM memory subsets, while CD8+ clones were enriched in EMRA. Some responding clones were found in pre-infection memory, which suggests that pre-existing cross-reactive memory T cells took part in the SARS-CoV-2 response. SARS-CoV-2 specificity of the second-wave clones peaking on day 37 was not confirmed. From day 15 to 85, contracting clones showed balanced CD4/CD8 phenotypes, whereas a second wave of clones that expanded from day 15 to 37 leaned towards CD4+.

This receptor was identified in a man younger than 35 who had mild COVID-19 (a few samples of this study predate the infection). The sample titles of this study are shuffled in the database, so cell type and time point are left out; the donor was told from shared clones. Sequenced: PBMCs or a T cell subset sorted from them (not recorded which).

The CDR3 amino acid sequence is: CASSLEGRADQPQHF. The DNA sequence follows: TGCGCCAGCAGCTTGGAGGGCAGGGCCGACCAGCCCCAGCATTTT. Here the chain combines TRBV5-1 and TRBJ1-5; TRBD1 might be the D gene, on 5 matching bases. The germline V gene supplies CDR1 SGHRS and CDR2 YFSETQ. The junction carries 14 bases between V and J, which are trimmed by 0 bases and 7 bases respectively. The CDR3 has 15 amino acids, counting the end cysteine and phenylalanine. The kept DNA is CDR3 alone, 45 bases in frame from the first base.